This T cell receptor (beta chain) was captured in a study of CD8 T cells in ankylosing spondylitis. The CDR3 loop spans 15 amino acids. Germline values: CDR1 SGDLS, CDR2 YYNGEE. With 1 base removed from V and 5 bases from J, the gap between germline ends came to 16 bases. The table lists this clonotype with many counts. Researchers built TCR beta libraries using quantitative 5'-RACE with molecular barcodes. Using its own MiXCR run on the 5' RACE reads, TCRdb lists one record per CDR3 protein. The sample holds about 30,000 distinct CDR3 sequences, less than 6.5% seen once. The V call is TRBV9, the J call TRBJ2-7; no clear D gene. The receptor comes from a female donor with ankylosing spondylitis or in good health (not recorded which). Sequencing was done on a sample of blood, either unsorted or a sorted T cell fraction (not recorded which). The CDR3 loop is CASSVSTGPWDEQYF. The CDR3 region has the DNA TGTGCCAGCAGCGTATCGACGGGTCCTTGGGACGAGCAGTACTTC.